Shown below are 13 T cell receptor beta chains from a single sample sequenced in a study of somatic mutations in cytotoxic T cells in rheumatoid arthritis. Sequencing used immunoSEQ multiplex PCR; TCRdb keeps in-frame clones, though not all of them. The profile shows about 5,600 clones, around 80% of them singletons. Sequencing was done on a sample of CD8+ T cells sorted from blood. These TCRs come from an adult with rheumatoid arthritis.

The chain employs TRBV4-3 and TRBJ2-3; TRBD2 matches at 11 bases. Germline loops: CDR1 LGHNA, CDR2 YSLEER. CDR3 length: 20 residues. Unmatched junction bases numbered 17, after V lost 0 bases and J lost 6 bases. The CDR3 DNA follows: TGCGCCAGCAGCCAAGACCTGGTCGGGACTAGCGGCCATGGAACGGATACGCAGTATTTT. This sequence encodes CASSQDLVGTSGHGTDTQYF.

This clone was seen only a few times. V is TRBV30 and J is TRBJ1-3; no reliable D call. The CDR3 length is 14 residues. CDR1 is GTSNPN, CDR2 SVGIG, per germline (reference sequence). The V end was cut by 2 bases, the J end by 0 bases, with 8 bases between. The CDR3 loop reads CAWSRASSGNTIYF. The DNA of the CDR3 is TGTGCCTGGAGTAGGGCGAGCTCTGGAAACACCATATATTTT.

The table lists this clone with a few counts. The J gene is TRBJ2-7, the V gene TRBV7-3, with D perhaps matching TRBD1 or TRBD2 (6 bases each). CDR1 SGHTA and CDR2 FQGTGA come from the germline V gene. Trimming pared 2 bases from V and 7 bases from J, leaving 12 bases between. The CDR3 consists of 13 residues. Here the CDR3 DNA reads TGTGCCAGCAGCTTAGGTTGGGGGGCAGAGCAGTACTTC. Its translation: CASSLGWGAEQYF.

This clone was picked up one time. V is TRBV2 and J is TRBJ2-3, with 13 bases identical to TRBD2. The CDR3 sequence is 15 residues long. Germline assignment: CDR1 SNHLY and CDR2 FYNNEI. After removal of 4 bases from V and 5 bases from J, the junction contained 3 bases not matched to a gene. CDR3 sequence reads: CASSGLAGGGDTQYF. The DNA for the CDR3 is TGTGCCAGCAGTGGACTAGCGGGAGGTGGAGATACGCAGTATTTT. Supplemented by reference TRBV2 and TRBJ2-3, the full variable domain reads EPEVTQTPSHQVTQMGQEVILRCVPISNHLYFYWYRQILGQKVEFLVSFYNNEISEKSEIFDDQFSVERPDGSNFTLKIRSTKLEDSAMYFCASSGLAGGGDTQYFGPGTRLTVL.

The gene calls are TRBV4-1 and TRBJ2-7; 7 bases match TRBD2. This CDR3 is built from 15 residues. Germline V gene sequence: CDR1 MGHRA, CDR2 YSYEKL. J was trimmed by 6 bases and V by 4 bases; bases with no gene match: 12. The DNA of the CDR3 is TGCGCCAGCAGCCCCCCCTGGAGGGAGGGCCGCGAGCAGTACTTC. Residues: CASSPPWREGREQYF.

This chain uses TRBV19 with TRBJ1-1; no firm D call. The V and J ends lost 0 bases and 6 bases respectively, with 14 bases between them. The CDR3 is 15 amino acids. Germline V gene data show CDR1 as LNHDA and CDR2 as SQIVND (reference sequence). CDR3 in DNA: TGTGCCAGTAGTATAGATGAGTCAGGCGACGCTGAAGCTTTCTTT. Its protein product is CASSIDESGDAEAFF.

This chain links TRBV4-3 with TRBJ1-5; D is unclear. The CDR3 length is 15 residues. Trimming pared 0 bases from V and 0 bases from J, leaving 6 bases between. Germline V CDR1 and CDR2: LGHNA, YSLEER. For the CDR3, the DNA is TGCGCCAGCAGCCAAGATTGGCGTAGCAATCAGCCCCAGCATTTT. Its translation is CASSQDWRSNQPQHF.

V and J are TRBV5-1 and TRBJ2-5; no clear D gene. Gene TRBJ2-7 matches the end of the DNA better, so the J call may be wrong. CDR3 length equals 15 residues. The germline CDR1 and CDR2 sequences are SGHRS and YFSETQ. The CDR3 loop is CASRVALPGTYEQYF. The CDR3 DNA reads TGCGCCAGCAGGGTCGCTCTACCTGGAACCTACGAGCAGTACTTC.

The CDR3 sequence: CASSLVAGSVETQYF. The CDR3 nucleotides read TGTGCCAGCAGCTTGGTTGCAGGGTCGGTGGAGACCCAGTACTTC. V gene TRBV5-4 combines with J gene TRBJ2-5; tentative D call: TRBD1 (5 bases). Germline V gene sequence: CDR1 SGHNT, CDR2 YYREEE (reference sequence). The CDR3 has 15 residues. Trimming stripped 0 bases from V and 5 bases from J, with 14 bases between.

This clone was counted a few times. This CDR3 reads CASQRTGIDEQFF. The CDR3 nucleotides read TGTGCCAGCCAGAGGACAGGGATCGATGAGCAGTTCTTC. The chain links TRBV2 to TRBJ2-1; 8 nucleotides line up with TRBD1. The CDR3 has 13 residues. Per the germline V gene, CDR1 is SNHLY and CDR2 is FYNNEI. The V gene end was trimmed by 8 bases and the J gene end by 8 bases; junction bases not matched to a gene: 8.

The CDR3 region is CASSFGTSYNEQFF. CDR3 nucleotide sequence: TGTGCCAGCAGCTTCGGGACCTCCTACAATGAGCAGTTCTTC. The V call is TRBV11-2, the J call TRBJ2-1; D is tentatively TRBD1 or TRBD2 (5 bases each). With 3 bases removed from V and 0 bases from J, the gap between germline ends came to 6 bases. Germline lookup yields CDR1 SGHAT and CDR2 FQNNGV. CDR3 length equals 14 residues.

The V call is TRBV29-1, the J call TRBJ2-1; D is possibly TRBD2 (6 bases). The CDR3 extends over 13 amino acids. Trimming took 3 bases from V and 6 from J, leaving 12 bases between them. The V gene's germline CDR1 is SQVTM and CDR2 ANQGSEA. This chain's CDR3 is CSVDGGMLNEQFF. The CDR3 bases are TGCAGCGTTGATGGCGGGATGCTCAATGAGCAGTTCTTC.

The chain combines TRBV5-6 with TRBJ2-7; D unclear. The V gene's germline CDR1 is SGHDT and CDR2 YYEEEE. The CDR3 contains 12 residues. Trimming pared 1 base from V and 5 bases from J, leaving 7 bases between. The CDR3: CASSLWKDEQYF. CDR3 DNA sequence: TGTGCCAGCAGCTTGTGGAAAGACGAGCAGTACTTC.